Following are 19 T cell receptor beta chains from one sample sequenced in a study of T cell responses to AZD1222 COVID-19 vaccine. Assay: immunoSEQ multiplex PCR; the TCRdb copy retains only in-frame clones and omits some. The sample holds approximately 210,000 clones, roughly 94% seen once. The sequencing used peripheral blood, collected 28 days after the second dose of the MenACWY control vaccine. The source is an adult who received the MenACWY meningococcal vaccine as a control.

This chain links TRBV28 with TRBJ1-2, with 9 bases matching TRBD1. Trimming removed 7 bases from V and 6 bases from J; junction bases left unmatched: 9. This CDR3 has 14 residues. CDR1 and CDR2 from the germline V gene are MDHEN and SYDVKM. The CDR3 loop is CASTSGQGVDGYTF. CDR3 nucleotides: TGTGCCAGCACCTCGGGACAGGGCGTTGATGGCTACACCTTC.

This sequence joins TRBV6-5 and TRBJ2-7, with 7 bases fitting TRBD1. The CDR3 runs 12 residues. The V and J ends lost 6 bases and 2 bases, in that order; junction bases with no gene match: 1. Germline V lookup: CDR1 MNHEY, CDR2 SVGAGI. CDR3 sequence: CASRGQTYEQYF. CDR3 sequence (DNA): TGTGCCAGCAGGGGACAGACCTACGAGCAGTACTTC.

The chain has TRBV5-4 and TRBJ2-7, with TRBD2 matching 15 bases. CDR1 is SGHNT, CDR2 YYREEE, per germline (reference sequence). V dropped 4 bases and J dropped 1; count of bases not matched to a gene: 6. The CDR3 runs 17 residues. CDR3 nucleotide sequence: TGTGCCAGCAGCGTTTGGGGGACTAGCGGGAGGTCCTACGAGCAGTACTTC. It translates to CASSVWGTSGRSYEQYF.

The chain combines TRBV27 with TRBJ1-2, with TRBD1 as a possible D gene (6 bases). Germline V lookup: CDR1 MNHEY, CDR2 SMNVEV (reference sequence). CDR3 length: 13 amino acids. V lost 8 bases, J lost 3 bases, and 13 bases lay in between. CDR3 sequence (DNA): TGTGCCAGCGGGGGCGGGCAGCACTATGGCTACACCTTC. This encodes CASGGGQHYGYTF.

This clone was picked up a small number of times. The chain joins TRBV3-1 (or the pseudogene TRBV3-2) to TRBJ1-1, with TRBD1 matching over 9 bases. Germline-derived CDR1 and CDR2 are LGHDT and YNNKEL (reference sequence). The CDR3 is 14 amino acids. V shed 5 bases, J shed 1 base, and the junction held 2 bases outside the gene matches. CDR3 amino acids: CASSWGQGNTEAFF. CDR3 sequence (DNA): TGTGCCAGCAGCTGGGGACAGGGGAACACTGAAGCTTTCTTT.

J is TRBJ2-1 and V is TRBV7-8; possibly TRBD1 or TRBD2 for D (5 bases each). Germline CDR1 and CDR2: SGHVS and FQNEAQ. Between the trimmed V and J ends, which lost 7 bases and 6 bases, there was a span of 10 bases. The CDR3 loop spans 12 amino acids. The CDR3 reads CASKGTANEQFF. CDR3 nucleotide sequence: TGTGCCAGCAAAGGGACCGCCAATGAGCAGTTCTTC.

DNA of the CDR3: TGTGCCAGCAGCCAAGGAAGTGATAACAGGAGGTGGGTCAATCAGCCCCAGCATTTT. Translating gives CASSQGSDNRRWVNQPQHF. The chain combines TRBV14 with TRBJ1-5; weak D call: TRBD1 (5 bases). V lost 1 base and J lost 3, with 22 bases in between. The germline V gene has CDR1 SGHDN and CDR2 FVKESK. There are 19 residues in the CDR3.

The rearrangement joins TRBV30 to TRBJ2-1; 8 bases fit TRBD2. With V trimmed by 4 bases and J by 6 bases, 5 bases remained unmatched. The CDR3 totals 13 residues. Germline-derived CDR1 and CDR2 are GTSNPN and SVGIG (reference sequence). This CDR3 reads CAWNSGRGNEQFF. The CDR3 DNA is TGTGCCTGGAACAGCGGGAGAGGCAATGAGCAGTTCTTC.

V usage is TRBV7-9 and J usage is TRBJ2-5; D gene unclear. This CDR3 contains 14 residues. From germline, CDR1 is SEHNR and CDR2 FQNEAQ (reference sequence). V lost 2 bases, J lost 3 bases, and 10 bases lay in between. CDR3 coding DNA: TGTGCCAGCAGCTTAAGGGTCTATGAAGAGACCCAGTACTTC. Its protein product is CASSLRVYEETQYF.

The chain recombines TRBV5-4 with TRBJ2-7; TRBD2 might be the D (7 bases). This CDR3 contains 13 residues. Germline CDR1 and CDR2: SGHNT and YYREEE (reference sequence). Trimming took 4 bases from V and 3 from J, leaving 11 bases between them. CDR3 DNA sequence: TGTGCCAGCAGCCAAGGGGGGGGCTACGAGCAGTACTTC. Its translation is CASSQGGGYEQYF.

The chain recombines TRBV25-1 with TRBJ2-7; D is uncertain. Trimming left V 4 bases short and J 6 bases short, with 10 bases between. The germline V gene encodes CDR1 MGHDK and CDR2 SYGVNS. The length of the CDR3 is 12 residues. CDR3 region: CASSVDRGEQYF. Here the CDR3 DNA reads TGTGCCAGCAGTGTGGATCGTGGCGAGCAGTACTTC.

This chain uses TRBV6-2 or TRBV6-3 with TRBJ2-7; the D gene is possibly TRBD1 (5 bases). Trimming removed 2 bases at V and 0 bases at J, with 5 bases between. Germline values: CDR1 MNHEY, CDR2 SVGEGT. The CDR3 is 13 residues long. The CDR3: CASSYDSSYEQYF. CDR3 nucleotide sequence: TGTGCCAGCAGTTACGACAGCTCCTACGAGCAGTACTTC.

V and J are TRBV7-8 and TRBJ2-7; D possibly corresponds to TRBD1 (7 bases). The CDR3 contains 14 residues. Trimming took off 5 bases at V and 6 bases at J, with 17 bases between the two ends. Germline-derived CDR1 and CDR2 are SGHVS and FQNEAQ. The CDR3 spells CASSTRGEKGEQYF. CDR3 in DNA: TGTGCCAGCAGCACCAGGGGGGAGAAGGGCGAGCAGTACTTC.

This chain joins TRBV6-1 and TRBJ1-1, with D unclear. Germline V gene lookup returns CDR1 MNHNS and CDR2 SASEGT. The V end lost 3 bases, the J end lost 1 base, and 6 bases lay between the germline ends. The CDR3 length is 13 residues. The CDR3 here is CASSDPGNTEAFF. The CDR3 region has the DNA TGTGCCAGCAGTGATCCGGGGAACACTGAAGCTTTCTTT.

The chain carries TRBV24-1 and TRBJ1-1; D is perhaps TRBD1 (5 bases). This CDR3 region has 15 residues. The V end lost 4 bases, the J end lost 5 bases, and 16 bases lay between the germline ends. Germline CDR1 and CDR2: KGHDR and SFDVKD. CDR3 nucleotide sequence: TGTGCCACCAGTGACCACCGCCGGGGGAATACTGAAGCTTTCTTT. Protein: CATSDHRRGNTEAFF.

The J gene is TRBJ1-2, the V gene TRBV12-3 or TRBV12-4, with D unclear. The CDR3 loop spans 12 amino acids. V was clipped by 1 base and J by 4 bases, with 4 bases between them. The CDR3 loop is CASSLVPYGYTF. The CDR3 bases are TGTGCCAGCAGTTTAGTCCCCTATGGCTACACCTTC.

This chain uses TRBV30 with TRBJ1-6; no clear D gene. Germline loops: CDR1 GTSNPN, CDR2 SVGIG (reference sequence). Trimming took 4 bases from V and 2 from J, leaving 9 bases between them. The CDR3 length is 14 residues. The CDR3 coding sequence is TGTGCCTGGATAGGGCAGGCCTATAATTCACCCCTCCACTTT. Encoded protein: CAWIGQAYNSPLHF.

The chain is built from TRBV5-8 and TRBJ1-2, with TRBD1 matching 9 bases. Trimming removed 0 bases from V and 6 bases from J; junction bases left unmatched: 9. This CDR3 is built from 16 residues. Germline-derived CDR1 and CDR2 are SGHTS and YDEGEE. CDR3 residues: CASSLGFGQGQHGYTF. The DNA of the CDR3 is TGTGCCAGCAGCTTGGGTTTCGGACAGGGGCAGCATGGCTACACCTTC.

The CDR3 region has the DNA TGTGCCAGCAGCTTAGAGGAAAATTCACCCCTCCACTTT. The encoded protein is CASSLEENSPLHF. This sequence joins TRBV7-9 and TRBJ1-6; no reliable D call. Germline V gives CDR1 SEHNR, CDR2 FQNEAQ (reference sequence). This CDR3 has 13 residues. Trimming stripped 1 base from V and 7 bases from J, with 5 bases between.